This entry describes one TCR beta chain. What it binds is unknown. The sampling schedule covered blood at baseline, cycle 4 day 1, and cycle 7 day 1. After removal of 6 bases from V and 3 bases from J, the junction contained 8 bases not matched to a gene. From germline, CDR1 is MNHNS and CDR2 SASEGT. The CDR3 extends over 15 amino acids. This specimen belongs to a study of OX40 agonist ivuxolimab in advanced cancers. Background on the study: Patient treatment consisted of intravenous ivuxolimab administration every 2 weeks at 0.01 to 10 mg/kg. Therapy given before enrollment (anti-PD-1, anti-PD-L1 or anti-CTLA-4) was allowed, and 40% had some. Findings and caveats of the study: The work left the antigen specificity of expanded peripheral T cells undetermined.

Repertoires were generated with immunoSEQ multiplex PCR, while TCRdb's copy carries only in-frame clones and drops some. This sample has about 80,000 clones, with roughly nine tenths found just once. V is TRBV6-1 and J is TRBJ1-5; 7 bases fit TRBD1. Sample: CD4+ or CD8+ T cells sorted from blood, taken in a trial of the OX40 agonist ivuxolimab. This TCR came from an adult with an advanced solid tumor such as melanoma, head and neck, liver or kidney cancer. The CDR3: CASRALGTVNQPQHF. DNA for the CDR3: TGTGCCAGCAGGGCCTTGGGGACAGTCAATCAGCCCCAGCATTTT.